This T cell receptor (beta chain) is drawn from a study of cytomegalovirus exposure and HLA in healthy donors. The study's findings and limits: Later analysis showed most CMV-associated TCR beta chains appearing HLA-restricted. It has been reported that TCR beta sequences accurately predicted the HLA-A and HLA-B alleles of most subjects. Per a prior analysis, the majority of TCR beta V segments were productive roughly 90% or roughly 30% of the time. It was assumed in the presence/absence analyses that sequencing depth was roughly uniform across donors.

Unmatched junction bases numbered 3, after V lost 5 bases and J lost 0 bases. CDR3 length equals 14 residues. CDR1 and CDR2 from the germline V gene are MDHEN and SYDVKM. Vbeta (60) and Jbeta (13) primers were used in the PCR. This table comes from immunoSEQ multiplex PCR, and its TCRdb copy is limited to in-frame clones, with some not included. This table holds 150,000 to 200,000 clones, around 86% found once. Details on this clone: Its antigen is not identified.

The sample comprised PBMCs. The sequence was obtained from a man between 40 and 49 years old in good health and CMV-seropositive. The V call is TRBV28, the J call TRBJ2-7, with 8 bases that match TRBD2. The CDR3 here is CASSRGGSSYEQYF. The CDR3 region has the DNA TGTGCCAGCAGTCGGGGGGGGAGCTCCTACGAGCAGTACTTC. The complete variable domain, with remaining parts taken from reference TRBV28 and TRBJ2-7, reads DVKVTQSSRYLVKRTGEKVFLECVQDMDHENMFWYRQDPGLGLRLIYFSYDVKMKEKGDIPEGYSVSREKKERFSLILESASTNQTSMYLCASSRGGSSYEQYFGPGTRLTVT.